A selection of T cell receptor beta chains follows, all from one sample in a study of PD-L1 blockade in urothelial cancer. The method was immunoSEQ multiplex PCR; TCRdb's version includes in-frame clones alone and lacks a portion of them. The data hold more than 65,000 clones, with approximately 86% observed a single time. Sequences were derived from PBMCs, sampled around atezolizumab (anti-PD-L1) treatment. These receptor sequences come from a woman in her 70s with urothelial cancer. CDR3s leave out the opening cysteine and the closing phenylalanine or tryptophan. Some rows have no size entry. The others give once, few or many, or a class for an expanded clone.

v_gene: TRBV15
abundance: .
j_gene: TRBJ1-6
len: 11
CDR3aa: ATSLTRDSPLH

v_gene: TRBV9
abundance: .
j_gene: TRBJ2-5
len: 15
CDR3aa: ASSVGLAGGVKETQY

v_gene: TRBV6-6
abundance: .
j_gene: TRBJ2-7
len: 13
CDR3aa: ASSYARGQGDEQY

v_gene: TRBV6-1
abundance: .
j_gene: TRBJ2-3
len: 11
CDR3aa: ASSVEGADTQY

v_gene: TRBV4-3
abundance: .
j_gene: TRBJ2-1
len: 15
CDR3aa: ASSQSIGTSGGNEQF

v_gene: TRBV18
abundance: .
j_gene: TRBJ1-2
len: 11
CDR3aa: ASSPDSNYGYT

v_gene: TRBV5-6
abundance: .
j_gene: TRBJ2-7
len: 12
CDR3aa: ASSRNRGRHEQY

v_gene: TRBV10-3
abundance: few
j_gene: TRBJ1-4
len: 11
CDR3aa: AISERPRQKLF

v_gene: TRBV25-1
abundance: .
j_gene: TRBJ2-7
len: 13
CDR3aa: ASSELDSSSYEQY

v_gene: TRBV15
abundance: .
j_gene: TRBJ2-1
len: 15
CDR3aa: ATSSRLAFSSYNEQF

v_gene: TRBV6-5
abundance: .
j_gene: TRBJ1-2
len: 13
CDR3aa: ASSYDNRARYGYT

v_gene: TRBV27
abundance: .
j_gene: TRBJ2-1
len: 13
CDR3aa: ASSRTSGTYNEQF

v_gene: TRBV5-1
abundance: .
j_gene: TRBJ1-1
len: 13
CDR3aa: ASSSTGSLGTEAF

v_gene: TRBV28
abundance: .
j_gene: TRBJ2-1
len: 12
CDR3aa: ASILAGKYNEQF

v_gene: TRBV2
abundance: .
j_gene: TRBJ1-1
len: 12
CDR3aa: ASSAQTSVAEAF

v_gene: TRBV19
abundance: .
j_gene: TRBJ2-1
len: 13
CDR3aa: ASSTIRDRGREQF